Each of the 22 T cell receptor beta chains below was sequenced from the same sample in a study of blood T cell repertoires in COVID-19. Produced via immunoSEQ multiplex PCR; TCRdb's table is partial and in-frame only. The sample lists 85,000 to 130,000 clones, 87% seen once, with around 15% in the top ten. The specimen sequenced was peripheral blood. These receptors came from a man aged 50-60 years with acute or convalescent COVID-19.

The rearrangement uses TRBV18 and TRBJ2-2; TRBD1 agrees at 7 bases. The ends lost 3 bases at V and 1 base at J; junction bases unmatched: 5. This CDR3 has 16 residues. Germline CDR1 is KGHSH and CDR2 is LQKENI. CDR3 nucleotide sequence: TGTGCCAGCTCACCGAACGACAGGGTGAACACCGGGGAGCTGTTTTTT. Translation gives CASSPNDRVNTGELFF.

This clone qualifies as medium-sized. This sequence joins TRBV2 and TRBJ1-1, with 7 nucleotides matching TRBD1. V lost 0 bases to trimming and J lost 1 base; unmatched junction nucleotides: 5. The V gene's germline CDR1 is SNHLY and CDR2 FYNNEI. The length of the CDR3 is 16 residues. This chain's CDR3 is CASSEALGTANTEAFF. CDR3 DNA: TGTGCCAGCAGTGAAGCGCTCGGGACAGCGAACACTGAAGCTTTCTTT.

The chain carries TRBV6-2 or TRBV6-3 and TRBJ2-5, with 7 bases identical to TRBD2. CDR1 is MNHEY, CDR2 SVGEGT, per germline. The CDR3 is 16 residues long. V dropped 5 bases and J dropped 2; count of bases not matched to a gene: 11. The CDR3 loop is CASSTSRASGQETQYF. The DNA of the CDR3 is TGTGCCAGCAGTACCTCCAGGGCTAGCGGACAAGAGACCCAGTACTTC.

This clone was detected only once. The V call is TRBV20-1, the J call TRBJ1-2; D ambiguous. Per the germline V gene, CDR1 is DFQATT and CDR2 is SNEGSKA (reference sequence). V lost 3 bases to trimming and J lost 5 bases, with 7 bases between them. The CDR3 extends over 11 amino acids. The chain's CDR3 is CSARSVYGYTF. Written as DNA, the CDR3 is TGCAGTGCTAGGAGTGTATATGGCTACACCTTC.

This chain uses TRBV7-8 with TRBJ2-7; 7 bases are a match to TRBD1. J gave up 3 bases and V 5 bases, and 7 bases lay outside the gene matches. Germline loops: CDR1 SGHVS, CDR2 FQNEAQ. The CDR3 length is 14 residues. The CDR3 DNA reads as TGTGCCAGCAGCCCACAGGGACAGATCTACGAGCAGTACTTC. It yields the protein CASSPQGQIYEQYF.

V and J are TRBV14 and TRBJ1-2; TRBD1 might be the D (6 bases). V lost 2 bases, J lost 1 base, and 14 bases lay in between. The CDR3 covers 16 residues. Germline CDR1 reads SGHDN; CDR2 reads FVKESK. CDR3 nucleotides: TGTGCCAGCAGCCAACGTGGGGGCGTCGGTAACTATGGCTACACCTTC. It specifies CASSQRGGVGNYGYTF.

This clone was found a few times. The rearrangement uses TRBV6-4 and TRBJ2-3, with 11 bases fitting TRBD2. The V gene end was trimmed by 6 bases and the J gene end by 1 base; junction bases not matched to a gene: 3. This CDR3 has 15 residues. CDR1 is MRHNA, CDR2 SNTAGT, per germline. This chain's CDR3 is CASSLTSGGTDTQYF. CDR3 nucleotide sequence: TGTGCCAGCAGCTTGACTAGCGGGGGCACAGATACGCAGTATTTT.

The chain has TRBV24-1 and TRBJ2-7; 7 nucleotides agree with TRBD2. CDR3 size: 16 residues. V was clipped by 7 bases and J by 9 bases; unmatched bases: 20. Germline CDR1 reads KGHDR; CDR2 reads SFDVKD. The chain's CDR3 is CATRTNRGTTESRQYF. CDR3 nucleotide sequence: TGTGCCACCAGGACCAACCGAGGGACTACCGAGTCTCGGCAGTACTTC.

This clone was picked up one time. This sequence joins TRBV19 and TRBJ1-1; TRBD1 agrees at 9 bases. The CDR3 length is 14 residues. V lost 4 bases, J lost 5 bases, and 5 bases stayed unmatched. Germline-derived CDR1 and CDR2 are LNHDA and SQIVND (reference sequence). The CDR3 loop reads CASSTGTGTTEAFF. CDR3 bases: TGTGCCAGTAGTACCGGGACAGGGACGACTGAAGCTTTCTTT.

The chain employs TRBV6-5 and TRBJ2-7; 11 bases are a match to TRBD2. CDR3 length: 14 residues. Trimming cost V 7 bases and J 2 bases; bases outside gene matches: 4. In germline, CDR1 is MNHEY, CDR2 SVGAGI. The CDR3 region has the DNA TGTGCCAGCAATCTAGCGGGAGGACCCTACGAGCAGTACTTC. The encoded protein is CASNLAGGPYEQYF.

The chain links TRBV13 to TRBJ1-1, with D perhaps matching TRBD1 (5 bases). Trimming took off 0 bases at V and 4 bases at J, with 12 bases between the two ends. CDR3 length: 15 amino acids. Germline CDR1 and CDR2: PRHDT and FYEKMQ (reference sequence). DNA of the CDR3: TGTGCCAGCAGCTTAGGCCGGGAGGGGACCACTGAAGCTTTCTTT. Amino acids: CASSLGREGTTEAFF.

CDR3 loop: CASSETGSSIYGYTF. The CDR3 nucleotides read TGTGCCAGCAGCGAAACAGGGTCCTCAATCTATGGCTACACCTTC. The genes are TRBV2 and TRBJ1-2, with a tentative D call TRBD1 (6 bases). The CDR3 has 15 amino acids. With 6 bases removed from V and 4 bases from J, the gap between germline ends came to 18 bases. CDR1 and CDR2 (germline): SNHLY, FYNNEI.

The V call is TRBV15, the J call TRBJ2-5; the match to TRBD2 covers 8 bases. The CDR3 sequence is 18 residues long. The V and J ends lost 5 bases and 1 base, in that order; junction bases with no gene match: 15. CDR1 LNHNV and CDR2 YYDKDF come from the germline V gene (reference sequence). CDR3 nucleotide sequence: TGTGCCACCAGCCCCCCTCGGGGGGGCGAGCCTCCCCAAGAGACCCAGTACTTC. It codes for CATSPPRGGEPPQETQYF. The full variable domain, in which reference TRBV15 and TRBJ2-5 provide the parts outside the CDR3, is DAMVIQNPRYQVTQFGKPVTLSCSQTLNHNVMYWYQQKSSQAPKLLFHYYDKDFNNEADTPDNFQSRRPNTSFCFLDIRSPGLGDTAMYLCATSPPRGGEPPQETQYFGPGTRLLVL.

This clone occurred once. The chain has TRBV18 and TRBJ2-1, with TRBD2 identical over 12 bases. The CDR3 totals 15 residues. Germline V gene data show CDR1 as KGHSH and CDR2 as LQKENI. Unmatched junction bases numbered 6, after V lost 6 bases and J lost 6 bases. CDR3: CASSQTSGSTNEQFF. CDR3 nucleotide sequence: TGTGCCAGCTCTCAGACTAGCGGGAGTACCAATGAGCAGTTCTTC.

The chain has TRBV3-1 (or the pseudogene TRBV3-2) and TRBJ2-2; D is uncertain. This CDR3 contains 13 residues. The ends were cut back, 6 bases at V and 0 bases at J, with 5 bases in the middle. The germline gives CDR1 LGHDT, CDR2 YNNKEL (reference sequence). The CDR3 sequence is CASSPPNTGELFF. Here the CDR3 DNA reads TGTGCCAGCAGTCCTCCGAACACCGGGGAGCTGTTTTTT.

The chain carries TRBV6-6 and TRBJ1-2; D is undetermined. CDR1 MNHNY and CDR2 SVGAGI come from the germline V gene (reference sequence). The CDR3 runs 15 residues. V was pared by 7 bases and J by 2 bases, with 17 bases between. CDR3 coding DNA: TGTGCCAGCACATACTGGATGGGCCAGAACTATGGCTACACCTTC. It yields the protein CASTYWMGQNYGYTF.

The CDR3 region is CSVGLGQQETQYF. The CDR3 bases are TGCAGCGTTGGCCTTGGGCAGCAAGAGACCCAGTACTTC. The V and J genes are TRBV29-1 and TRBJ2-5; no clear D gene. Germline lookup yields CDR1 SQVTM and CDR2 ANQGSEA. The CDR3 extends over 13 amino acids. Trimming cost V 4 bases and J 2 bases, with 11 bases left between them.

A few counts support this clone. The V and J genes are TRBV12-5 and TRBJ2-1; TRBD2 matches 9 bases. This CDR3 is 16 amino acids long. Trimming cost V 3 bases and J 5 bases; bases outside gene matches: 8. Looked up from germline, CDR1 is LGHNT and CDR2 is FRNRAP. The CDR3: CASGFGREGSHNEQFF. The CDR3 DNA reads as TGTGCTAGTGGTTTCGGGCGGGAGGGCTCGCACAATGAGCAGTTCTTC.

The chain employs TRBV19 and TRBJ2-6; no reliable D call. The ends were cut back, 5 bases at V and 0 bases at J, with 8 bases in the middle. The CDR3 sequence is 15 residues long. Germline CDR1 LNHDA, CDR2 SQIVND (reference sequence). The CDR3 loop is CASSRHYSGANVLTF. The CDR3 DNA reads as TGTGCCAGTAGTCGACATTACTCTGGGGCCAACGTCCTGACTTTC.

The rearrangement links TRBV2 to TRBJ2-3; 14 bases map to TRBD2. The germline V gene has CDR1 SNHLY and CDR2 FYNNEI. The CDR3 runs to 17 residues. After removal of 7 bases from V and 0 bases from J, the junction contained 6 bases not matched to a gene. The CDR3 region is CASKATSGRVSTDTQYF. As DNA, the CDR3 is TGTGCCAGCAAAGCGACTAGCGGGAGGGTAAGCACAGATACGCAGTATTTT.

V is TRBV6-1 and J is TRBJ2-1, with D possibly being TRBD2 (5 bases). CDR1 MNHNS and CDR2 SASEGT come from the germline V gene. This CDR3 region has 13 residues. Deletions cut 2 bases from V and 8 bases from J, with 10 bases between. The CDR3 region is CASSELRRHEQFF. CDR3 bases: TGTGCCAGCAGTGAACTGAGGAGGCATGAGCAGTTCTTC.

V gene TRBV5-1 combines with J gene TRBJ1-1, with TRBD1 matching over 7 bases. The CDR3 is 18 residues long. Trimming took 3 bases from V and 2 from J; bases not matched to a gene: 16. Germline V gene sequence: CDR1 SGHRS, CDR2 YFSETQ. The CDR3: CASSSPEGAPSRNTEAFF. The CDR3 nucleotides are TGCGCCAGCAGCTCCCCTGAGGGGGCGCCTTCCCGAAACACTGAAGCTTTCTTT.